This T cell receptor (beta chain) was profiled in a study of T cells in Graves' hyperthyroidism and ophthalmopathy. Study observations and caveats: By a 13 V-J model, ophthalmopathy was set apart from stable hyperthyroidism. The model forecast ophthalmopathy, anticipating it by a median approximately 7 months before onset.

RNA transcripts yielded amplified TCR beta CDR3 regions. HTBI primers were used for first-round RT-PCR of the TCR CDR3. TCRdb processed the multiplex PCR reads anew with MiXCR; each CDR3 protein has one entry. The sample has fewer than 500,000 distinct CDR3 sequences, about 14% seen once; the top ten hold about 19%. As regards this clonotype: Its matching antigen is unknown.

Trimming left V 4 bases short and J 7 bases short, with 18 bases between. Germline V CDR1 and CDR2: SGHKS, YYEKEE (reference sequence). The CDR3 consists of 16 residues. Ophthalmopathy patients had Clinical Activity Score at least 3, NOSPECS grade at least 4, duration under 3 months. This chain links TRBV5-5 with TRBJ1-6; D uncertain. The receptor was isolated from a woman aged 25-40 years with Graves' ophthalmopathy. Sequenced: blood. CDR3 residues: CASSQDFITSNSPLHF. The CDR3 coding sequence is TGTGCCAGCAGCCAAGATTTTATTACCTCGAATTCACCCCTCCACTTT.